A selection of T cell receptor beta chains follows, all from one sample in a study of T cells in narcolepsy. Profiling relied on immunoSEQ multiplex PCR, and the TCRdb table lists in-frame clones only, not all of them. The table records about 27,000 clones, 75% to 80% of them present only once. The sequenced material came from CD45RA- memory CD4+ T cells from PBMCs. Receptors originate from a human donor with narcolepsy. CDR3s include the opening cysteine and the closing phenylalanine or tryptophan. The D gene is left open where the match is weak. Clone size is stated in some rows and not others, as once, few, many or a class when expanded.

>NA|TRBJ2-5|NA|TRBV30
TGTGCCTGGGGGATCAGCGAAGAGACCCAGTACTTC
CAWGISEETQYF
>NA|TRBJ1-2|NA|TRBV7-9
TGTGCCAGCAGCTTAGATGGGTCCGTTTATGGCTACACCTTC
CASSLDGSVYGYTF
>NA|TRBJ2-1|TRBD2|TRBV5-6
TGTGCCAGCAGCCGGACTAGAATCACCTACAATGAGCAGTTCTTC
CASSRTRITYNEQFF
>once|TRBJ2-1|NA|TRBV10-2
TGCGCCACCAGGGTGCTTTACAATGAGCAGTTCTTC
CATRVLYNEQFF
>NA|TRBJ1-2|TRBD1|TRBV4-2
TGTGCCAGCAGCCAAGATGTGAGCGGACAGGGTAAGGATGGCTACACCTTC
CASSQDVSGQGKDGYTF
>NA|TRBJ2-7|TRBD2|TRBV5-6
TGTGCCAGCAGCTTTGTTACAGCGGGGGCCCCGTACGAGCAGTACTTC
CASSFVTAGAPYEQYF
>NA|TRBJ2-7|NA|TRBV2
TGTGCCACCGGGGGGGCCCGGCAGGGGGAGGTGCAGTACTTC
CATGGARQGEVQYF
>NA|TRBJ1-2|NA|TRBV5-6
TGTGCCAGCAGCTTGTTCGAGACGGTAAATGGCTACACCTTC
CASSLFETVNGYTF
>NA|TRBJ1-1|NA|TRBV6-5
TGTGCCAGCTCGGACAGAAGGAACACTGAAGCTTTCTTT
CASSDRRNTEAFF
>NA|TRBJ1-3|NA|TRBV6-1
TGTGCCAGCAGTGTAGCGGGTCTTCATGGAAACACCATATATTTT
CASSVAGLHGNTIYF
>NA|TRBJ1-6|NA|TRBV5-1
TGCGCCAGCAGCTTGGACAATAATTCACCCCTCCACTTT
CASSLDNNSPLHF
>NA|TRBJ2-1|TRBD2|TRBV6-1
TGTGCCAGCAGTGAACTAGCGGGGGCTTACAATGAGCAGTTCTTC
CASSELAGAYNEQFF
>NA|TRBJ2-7|NA|TRBV6-1
TGTGCCAGCAGTGTTCAGGGCCTTTTTTCCTACGAGCAGTACTTC
CASSVQGLFSYEQYF
>NA|TRBJ2-4|TRBD2|TRBV10-2
TGCGCCAGCAGTGCCCGACTAGCGGGGAGCGAGGCCAAAAACATTCAGTACTTC
CASSARLAGSEAKNIQYF
>NA|TRBJ2-1|TRBD2|TRBV6-1
TGTGCCAGCAGTCTACTAGCGGCGATGTACAATGAGCAGTTCTTC
CASSLLAAMYNEQFF
>few|TRBJ2-3|TRBD1|TRBV4-2
TGTGCCAGCAGCCAAGAATGGGGACAGGGGGGGACAGATACGCAGTATTTT
CASSQEWGQGGTDTQYF
>NA|TRBJ2-7|NA|TRBV6-6
TGTGCCAGCAGTTACTCGGGTACCTCCTACGAGCAGTACTTC
CASSYSGTSYEQYF
>NA|TRBJ2-7|TRBD1|TRBV10-3
TGTGCCGCCAGACAGGGTACCTACGAGCAGTACTTC
CAARQGTYEQYF
>NA|TRBJ2-5|NA|TRBV5-6
TGTGCCAGCAGCTTGTACCCCTACGACGAGACCCAGTACTTC
CASSLYPYDETQYF
>NA|TRBJ1-5|TRBD1|TRBV2
TGTGCCAGCAGTAAAGACAGGGGGATTAAGGCCGCGCCCCAGCATTTT
CASSKDRGIKAAPQHF
>NA|TRBJ1-2|TRBD1|TRBV4-2
TGTGCCAGCAGCCAAGATGGACAGGGGATCCACTATGGCTACACCTTC
CASSQDGQGIHYGYTF
>NA|TRBJ2-7|NA|TRBV11-2
TGTGCCAGCAGCTTAGATAAGGGCGTAAGCTCCTACGAGCAGTACTTC
CASSLDKGVSSYEQYF
>NA|TRBJ1-2|TRBD1|TRBV7-8
TGTGCCAGCAGCCCCGGCGGACAGGTTTATGGCTACACCTTC
CASSPGGQVYGYTF
>NA|TRBJ2-6|TRBD2|TRBV5-8
TGTGCCAGCAGCTTTGGGGGGGCTGGGGCCAACGTCCTGACTTTC
CASSFGGAGANVLTF
>NA|TRBJ1-2|TRBD1|TRBV4-2
TGTGCCAGCAGCCCGTTGGGGACAGGGGCTTTTTCGGGCGGCTACACCTTC
CASSPLGTGAFSGGYTF
>NA|TRBJ2-3|NA|TRBV4-2
TGTGCCAGCAGCCAAAGCAGGGTAGATACGCAGTATTTT
CASSQSRVDTQYF
>NA|TRBJ2-5|TRBD2|TRBV10-3
TGTGCCATCAGTGAGTCGGACCCTAAACTAGCGGGGGAAGAGACCCAGTACTTC
CAISESDPKLAGEETQYF
>NA|TRBJ2-3|TRBD2|TRBV5-1
TGCGCCAGCAGCTTGGGTCTAGCGGGGGACACAGATACGCAGTATTTT
CASSLGLAGDTDTQYF
>NA|TRBJ2-2|NA|TRBV5-5
TGTGCCAGCAGCCAAGATGGGGAAGCGAACACCGGGGAGCTGTTTTTT
CASSQDGEANTGELFF
>NA|TRBJ2-1|TRBD2|TRBV10-1
TGCGCCAGCAGTGAGTCGTTAGCGGGGGGCCGCGATGAGCAGTTCTTC
CASSESLAGGRDEQFF
>NA|TRBJ1-2|NA|TRBV29-1
TGCAGCGTTAAGACAGGTATTAACTATGGCTACACCTTC
CSVKTGINYGYTF
>NA|TRBJ2-7|TRBD2|TRBV27
TGTGCCAGCAGTCCCTACCCGGGTTTTAGCGGGGGAGCCTACGAGCAGTACTTC
CASSPYPGFSGGAYEQYF
>NA|TRBJ2-1|TRBD1|TRBV11-3
TGTGCCAGCAGCTTCCGGCAGGGGGCATCCTACAATGAGCAGTTCTTC
CASSFRQGASYNEQFF
>NA|TRBJ1-6|NA|TRBV5-4
TGTGCCAGCAGCCCTGGTGGGGGCCTCTCCTATAATTCACCCCTCCACTTT
CASSPGGGLSYNSPLHF
>once|TRBJ2-7|TRBD2|TRBV7-8
TGTGCCAGCACCTTAAGGAGACTAGCGGGGGTCTCCCGCGAGCAGTACTTC
CASTLRRLAGVSREQYF
>few|TRBJ1-6|NA|TRBV27
TGTGCCAGCAGTCTGTGGGCAGTTGATAATTCACCCCTCCACTTT
CASSLWAVDNSPLHF
>NA|TRBJ2-5|TRBD1|TRBV7-8
TGTGCCAGCAGCTTAGCCGGGACAGGCGGAGAGACCCAGTACTTC
CASSLAGTGGETQYF
>NA|TRBJ2-1|NA|TRBV5-4
TGTGCCAGCAGCCCCCCCATACCCGACAAGGGTGAGCAGTTCTTC
CASSPPIPDKGEQFF
>NA|TRBJ1-1|NA|TRBV9
TGTGCCAGCAGCCCTCTCTCTGATCGGACTGAAGCTTTCTTT
CASSPLSDRTEAFF
>NA|TRBJ1-1|NA|TRBV23-1
TGCGCCAGCAGTCAATCAAAGAGTCTTGGACAGAACCATAACGGTGAAGCTTTCTTT
CASSQSKSLGQNHNGEAFF
>NA|TRBJ2-1|TRBD2|TRBV7-2
TGTGCCAGCAGCCTAGGACTAGCGGGGGGGAGGAGTGAGCAGTTCTTC
CASSLGLAGGRSEQFF
>NA|TRBJ1-1|NA|TRBV5-1
TGCGCCAGCAGCTTCACGCGGGTCACTGAAGCTTTCTTT
CASSFTRVTEAFF
>NA|TRBJ2-2|NA|TRBV27
TGTGCCAGCAGTTCCGCCGGGGCGAACACCGGGGAGCTGTTTTTT
CASSSAGANTGELFF
>NA|TRBJ2-5|NA|TRBV5-4
TGTGCCAGCAGCCAGGGCGAGACACCGCGTGAGACCCAGTACTTC
CASSQGETPRETQYF
>NA|TRBJ2-5|TRBD1|TRBV11-1
TGTGCCAGCAGCTTGGACAGGGGGTACGAGACCCAGTACTTC
CASSLDRGYETQYF
>once|TRBJ1-2|TRBD1|TRBV9
TGTGCCAGCAGCGTAGGGGGGGACAGAGGTAACTATGGCTACACCTTC
CASSVGGDRGNYGYTF
>NA|TRBJ2-5|TRBD1|TRBV5-1
TGCGCCAGCAGCTTGTATGCCGGGACAGGGTTTACGAAGACCCAGTACTTC
CASSLYAGTGFTKTQYF
>NA|TRBJ1-5|NA|TRBV7-8
TGTGCCAGCAGCTTAGCTGAGCAGTATCAGCCCCAGCATTTT
CASSLAEQYQPQHF
>NA|TRBJ2-3|NA|TRBV18
TGTGCCAGCTCACCTACTCTTGGGGGCACAGATACGCAGTATTTT
CASSPTLGGTDTQYF